This is a list of T cell receptor beta chains from one sample in a study of cytomegalovirus exposure and HLA in healthy donors. The repertoire was sequenced with immunoSEQ multiplex PCR; TCRdb's copy has only in-frame clones and lacks some. Among some 120,000 clones listed, roughly 69% were seen once. The specimen was PBMCs. The receptors shown here come from a human donor in good health. CDR3s include the opening cysteine and the closing phenylalanine or tryptophan. Fields, in order: J gene, D gene, clone size, V gene, CDR3 protein, CDR3 DNA. D genes are given only for firm matches. Clone size appears in some rows only: once, few, many, or a class for an expanded clone.

J: TRBJ1-5; D: .; size: .; V: TRBV30; CDR3: CAWASGSNSNQPQHF; DNA: TGTGCCTGGGCTTCCGGGAGCAATAGCAATCAGCCCCAGCATTTT
J: TRBJ2-3; D: .; size: .; V: TRBV29-1; CDR3: CSVDGSGVQYF; DNA: TGCAGCGTTGATGGATCCGGGGTGCAGTATTTT
J: TRBJ1-1; D: TRBD1; size: .; V: TRBV19; CDR3: CASMAQGAYTEAFF; DNA: TGTGCCAGTATGGCACAGGGGGCGTACACTGAAGCTTTCTTT
J: TRBJ1-2; D: .; size: .; V: TRBV27; CDR3: CASSFTGTRGYTF; DNA: TGTGCCAGCAGTTTCACAGGGACGAGGGGCTACACCTTC
J: TRBJ2-5; D: TRBD1; size: .; V: TRBV2; CDR3: CASSGDRGSETQYF; DNA: TGTGCCAGCTCGGGCGACAGGGGGTCAGAGACCCAGTACTTC
J: TRBJ2-1; D: .; size: .; V: TRBV13; CDR3: CASSVGHRSTYNEQFF; DNA: TGTGCCAGCAGCGTCGGACACCGATCGACCTACAATGAGCAGTTCTTC
J: TRBJ2-5; D: TRBD1; size: few; V: TRBV7-2; CDR3: CASSPSTGYVETQYF; DNA: TGTGCCAGCAGCCCGTCGACAGGGTACGTGGAGACCCAGTACTTC
J: TRBJ2-7; D: TRBD2; size: .; V: TRBV5-4; CDR3: CASSLRLAGNYEQYF; DNA: TGTGCCAGCAGCTTAAGACTAGCGGGTAACTACGAGCAGTACTTC
J: TRBJ2-7; D: .; size: .; V: TRBV27; CDR3: CASSSVYEQYF; DNA: TGTGCCAGCAGTTCCGTCTACGAGCAGTACTTC
J: TRBJ2-7; D: TRBD1; size: .; V: TRBV30; CDR3: CAWSVGGTGGYEQYF; DNA: TGTGCCTGGAGTGTAGGTGGGACAGGGGGATACGAGCAGTACTTC
J: TRBJ1-2; D: TRBD1; size: .; V: TRBV9; CDR3: CASSADRDRGPYGYTF; DNA: TGTGCCAGCAGCGCAGATCGGGACAGGGGGCCATATGGCTACACCTTC
J: TRBJ2-7; D: TRBD2; size: .; V: TRBV4-3; CDR3: CASSPTAFNSGGALYEQYF; DNA: TGCGCCAGCAGCCCCACGGCGTTTAATAGCGGGGGGGCGTTGTACGAGCAGTACTTC
J: TRBJ1-1; D: .; size: .; V: TRBV5-5; CDR3: CASSLDGLRAFF; DNA: TGTGCCAGCAGCTTGGACGGACTTCGGGCTTTCTTT
J: TRBJ1-1; D: TRBD1; size: .; V: TRBV5-1; CDR3: CASSLQGAGFVSEAFF; DNA: TGCGCCAGCAGTTTACAGGGGGCGGGCTTTGTTTCTGAAGCTTTCTTT
J: TRBJ2-3; D: TRBD2; size: .; V: TRBV5-1; CDR3: CASRRTSGRAIISDTQYF; DNA: TGCGCCAGCAGACGGACTAGCGGGAGGGCCATTATTTCAGATACGCAGTATTTT
J: TRBJ1-1; D: TRBD1; size: .; V: TRBV19; CDR3: CARMGQTNTEAFF; DNA: TGTGCCAGAATGGGACAGACGAACACTGAAGCTTTCTTT
J: TRBJ1-2; D: .; size: .; V: TRBV15; CDR3: CATSREAGLNYGYTF; DNA: TGTGCCACCAGCAGAGAGGCAGGGCTAAACTATGGCTACACCTTC
J: TRBJ2-2; D: .; size: .; V: TRBV13; CDR3: CASSLGLGSRGTGELFF; DNA: TGTGCCAGCAGCTTAGGCCTAGGTAGTCGCGGCACCGGGGAGCTGTTTTTT
J: TRBJ2-1; D: .; size: .; V: TRBV28; CDR3: CASSPFDRYNEQFF; DNA: TGTGCCAGCAGTCCTTTCGACAGGTACAATGAGCAGTTCTTC
J: TRBJ2-5; D: TRBD1; size: .; V: TRBV27; CDR3: CASSYQQGETQYF; DNA: TGTGCCAGCAGTTACCAACAGGGGGAGACCCAGTACTTC
J: TRBJ2-7; D: TRBD1; size: few; V: TRBV7-9; CDR3: CSSWDSLSYEQYF; DNA: TGTTCCAGCTGGGACAGTTTGTCCTACGAGCAGTACTTC
J: TRBJ2-3; D: TRBD2; size: .; V: TRBV30; CDR3: CAWSGRGGATDTQYF; DNA: TGTGCCTGGAGTGGTCGCGGGGGGGCGACAGATACGCAGTATTTT
J: TRBJ1-6; D: .; size: .; V: TRBV5-5; CDR3: CASSLEGTGRNSPLHF; DNA: TGTGCCAGCAGCTTGGAGGGGACGGGGAGGAATTCACCCCTCCACTTT
J: TRBJ2-1; D: TRBD2; size: .; V: TRBV5-1; CDR3: CASSLAGTSGMWVYNEQFF; DNA: TGCGCCAGCAGCTTAGCCGGGACTAGCGGGATGTGGGTCTACAATGAGCAGTTCTTC
J: TRBJ2-7; D: TRBD2; size: .; V: TRBV5-1; CDR3: CASSLVGGETYEQYF; DNA: TGCGCCAGCAGCTTGGTTGGGGGGGAGACCTACGAGCAGTACTTC
J: TRBJ1-2; D: .; size: .; V: TRBV5-1; CDR3: CASSWDYRQNGYTF; DNA: TGCGCCAGCAGCTGGGACTACCGACAGAATGGCTACACCTTC
J: TRBJ1-2; D: TRBD1; size: .; V: TRBV28; CDR3: CASSRSGTGGYGYTF; DNA: TGTGCCAGCAGTCGGTCGGGGACAGGGGGTTATGGCTACACCTTC